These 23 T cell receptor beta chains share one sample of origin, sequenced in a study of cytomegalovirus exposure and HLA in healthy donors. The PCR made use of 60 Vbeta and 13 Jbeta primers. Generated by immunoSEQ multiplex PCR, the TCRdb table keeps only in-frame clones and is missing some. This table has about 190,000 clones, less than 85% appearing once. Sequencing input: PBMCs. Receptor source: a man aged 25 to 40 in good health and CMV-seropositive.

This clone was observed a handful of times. CDR3 protein: CASSRGGRPNTEAFF. Here the CDR3 DNA reads TGTGCCAGCAGCCGGGGGGGACGGCCAAACACTGAAGCTTTCTTT. V and J are TRBV11-3 and TRBJ1-1; D perhaps matches TRBD1 (5 bases). Germline V gives CDR1 SGHNT, CDR2 YENEEA. Trimming pared 5 bases from V and 2 bases from J, leaving 15 bases between. The CDR3 is made up of 15 amino acids.

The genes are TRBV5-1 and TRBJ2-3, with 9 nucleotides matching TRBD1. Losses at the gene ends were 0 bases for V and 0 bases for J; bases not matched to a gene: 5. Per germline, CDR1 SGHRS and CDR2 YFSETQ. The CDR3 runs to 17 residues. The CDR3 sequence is CASSLAGQGISTDTQYF. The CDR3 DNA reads TGCGCCAGCAGCTTGGCCGGACAGGGGATAAGCACAGATACGCAGTATTTT.

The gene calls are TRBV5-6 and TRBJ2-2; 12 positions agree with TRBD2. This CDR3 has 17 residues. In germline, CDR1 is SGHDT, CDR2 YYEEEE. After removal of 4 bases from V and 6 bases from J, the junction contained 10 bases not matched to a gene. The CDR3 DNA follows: TGTGCCAGCAGCCAACTTAGGACTAGCGGGATGGCCGGGGAGCTGTTTTTT. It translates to CASSQLRTSGMAGELFF. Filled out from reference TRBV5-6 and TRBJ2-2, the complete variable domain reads DAGVTQSPTHLIKTRGQQVTLRCSPKSGHDTVSWYQQALGQGPQFIFQYYEEEERQRGNFPDRFSGHQFPNYSSELNVNALLLGDSALYLCASSQLRTSGMAGELFFGEGSRLTVL.

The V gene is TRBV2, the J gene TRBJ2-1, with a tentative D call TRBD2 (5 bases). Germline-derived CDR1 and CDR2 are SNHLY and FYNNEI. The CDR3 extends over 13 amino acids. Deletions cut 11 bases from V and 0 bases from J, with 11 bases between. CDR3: CAFSADSYNEQFF. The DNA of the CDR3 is TGTGCCTTTAGCGCCGACTCCTACAATGAGCAGTTCTTC.

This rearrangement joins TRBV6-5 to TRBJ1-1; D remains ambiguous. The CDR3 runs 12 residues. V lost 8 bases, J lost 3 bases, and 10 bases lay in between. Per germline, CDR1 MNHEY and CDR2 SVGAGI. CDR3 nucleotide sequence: TGTGCCAGCGGGTGGGAGGACACTGAAGCTTTCTTT. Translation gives CASGWEDTEAFF.

The CDR3 loop reads CASRVDRIGSPLHF. CDR3 nucleotide sequence: TGTGCCAGCAGAGTCGACAGGATCGGCTCACCCCTCCACTTT. The chain recombines TRBV27 with TRBJ1-6, with D possibly being TRBD1 (6 bases). The CDR3 sequence is 14 residues long. Between the trimmed V and J ends, which lost 6 bases and 10 bases, there was a span of 16 bases. Germline assignment: CDR1 MNHEY and CDR2 SMNVEV (reference sequence).

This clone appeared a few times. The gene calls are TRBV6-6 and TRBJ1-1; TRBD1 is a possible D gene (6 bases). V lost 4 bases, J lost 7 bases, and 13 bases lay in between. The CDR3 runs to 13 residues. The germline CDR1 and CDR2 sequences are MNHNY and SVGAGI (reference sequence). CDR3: CASSSETTGEAFF. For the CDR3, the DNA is TGTGCCAGCAGTTCCGAAACGACAGGTGAAGCTTTCTTT.

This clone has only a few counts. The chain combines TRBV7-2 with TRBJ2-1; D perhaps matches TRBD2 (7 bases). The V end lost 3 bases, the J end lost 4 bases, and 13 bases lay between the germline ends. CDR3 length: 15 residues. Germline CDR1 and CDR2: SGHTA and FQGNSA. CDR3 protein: CASSLEGGPYNEQFF. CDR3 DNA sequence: TGTGCCAGCAGCTTGGAGGGGGGGCCATACAATGAGCAGTTCTTC.

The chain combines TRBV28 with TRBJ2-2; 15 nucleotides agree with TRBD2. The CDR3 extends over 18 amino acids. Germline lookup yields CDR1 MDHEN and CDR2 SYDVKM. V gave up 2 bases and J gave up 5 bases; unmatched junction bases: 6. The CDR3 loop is CASSLGLAGGPWTGELFF. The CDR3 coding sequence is TGTGCCAGCAGTTTAGGACTAGCGGGAGGGCCTTGGACCGGGGAGCTGTTTTTT.

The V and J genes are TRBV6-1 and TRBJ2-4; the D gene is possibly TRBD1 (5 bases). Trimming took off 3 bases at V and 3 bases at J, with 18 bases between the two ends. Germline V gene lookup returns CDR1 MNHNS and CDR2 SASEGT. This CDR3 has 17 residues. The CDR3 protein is CASSEAGHLLNKNIQYF. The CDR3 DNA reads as TGTGCCAGCAGTGAGGCAGGACACCTTTTAAACAAAAACATTCAGTACTTC.

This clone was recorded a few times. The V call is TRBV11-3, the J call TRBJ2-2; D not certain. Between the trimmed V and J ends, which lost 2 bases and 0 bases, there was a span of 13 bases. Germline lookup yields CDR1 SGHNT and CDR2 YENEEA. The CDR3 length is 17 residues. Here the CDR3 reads CASSLSFGASNTGELFF. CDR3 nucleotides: TGTGCCAGCAGCTTATCTTTCGGAGCCTCGAACACCGGGGAGCTGTTTTTT.

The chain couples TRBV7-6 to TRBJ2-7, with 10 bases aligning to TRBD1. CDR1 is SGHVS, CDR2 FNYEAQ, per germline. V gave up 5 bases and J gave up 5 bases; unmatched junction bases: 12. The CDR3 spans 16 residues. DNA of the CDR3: TGTGCCAGCAGCGAACGACAGGGGGCGCAGCCCGACGAGCAGTACTTC. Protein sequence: CASSERQGAQPDEQYF.

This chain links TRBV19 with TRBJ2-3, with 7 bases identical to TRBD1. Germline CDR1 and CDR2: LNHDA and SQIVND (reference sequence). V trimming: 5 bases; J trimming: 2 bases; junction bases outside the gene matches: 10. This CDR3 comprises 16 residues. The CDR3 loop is CASSDYTGASTDTQYF. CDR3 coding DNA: TGTGCCAGTAGTGACTACACAGGGGCCTCCACAGATACGCAGTATTTT. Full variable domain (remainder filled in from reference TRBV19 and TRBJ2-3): DGGITQSPKYLFRKEGQNVTLSCEQNLNHDAMYWYRQDPGQGLRLIYYSQIVNDFQKGDIAEGYSVSREKKESFPLTVTSAQKNPTAFYLCASSDYTGASTDTQYFGPGTRLTVL.

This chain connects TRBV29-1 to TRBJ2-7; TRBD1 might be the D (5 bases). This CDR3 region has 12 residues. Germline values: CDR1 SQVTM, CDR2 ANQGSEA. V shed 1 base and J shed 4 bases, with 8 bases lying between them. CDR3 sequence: CSVEAGSYEQYF. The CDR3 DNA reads TGCAGCGTTGAAGCAGGGTCTTACGAGCAGTACTTC.

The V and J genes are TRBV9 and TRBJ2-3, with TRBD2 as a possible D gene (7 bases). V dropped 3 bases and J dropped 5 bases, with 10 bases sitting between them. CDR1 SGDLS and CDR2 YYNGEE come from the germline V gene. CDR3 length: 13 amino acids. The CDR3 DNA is TGTGCCAGCAGCGCCGGGGGGCAAGATACGCAGTATTTT. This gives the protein CASSAGGQDTQYF. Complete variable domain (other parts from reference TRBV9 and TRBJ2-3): DSGVTQTPKHLITATGQRVTLRCSPRSGDLSVYWYQQSLDQGLQFLIQYYNGEERAKGNILERFSAQQFPDLHSELNLSSLELGDSALYFCASSAGGQDTQYFGPGTRLTVL.

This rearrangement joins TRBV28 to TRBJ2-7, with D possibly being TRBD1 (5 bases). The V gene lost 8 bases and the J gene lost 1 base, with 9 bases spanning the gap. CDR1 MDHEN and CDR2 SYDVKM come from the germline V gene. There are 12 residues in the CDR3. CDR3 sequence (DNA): TGTGCCAGCGAGACAGTATCCTACGAGCAGTACTTC. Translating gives CASETVSYEQYF.

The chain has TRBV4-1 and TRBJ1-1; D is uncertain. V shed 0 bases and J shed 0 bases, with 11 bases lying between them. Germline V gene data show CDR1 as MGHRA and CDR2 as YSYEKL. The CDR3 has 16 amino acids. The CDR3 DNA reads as TGCGCCAGCAGCCAAGAAAGCCCATCGATGAACACTGAAGCTTTCTTT. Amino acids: CASSQESPSMNTEAFF.

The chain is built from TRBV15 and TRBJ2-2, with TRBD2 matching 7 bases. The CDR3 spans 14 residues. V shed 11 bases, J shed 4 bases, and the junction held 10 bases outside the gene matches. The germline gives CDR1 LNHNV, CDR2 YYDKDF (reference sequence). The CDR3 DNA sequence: TGTGCCTTCGGGAGGCAGGGTGTCACCGGGGAGCTGTTTTTT. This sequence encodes CAFGRQGVTGELFF.

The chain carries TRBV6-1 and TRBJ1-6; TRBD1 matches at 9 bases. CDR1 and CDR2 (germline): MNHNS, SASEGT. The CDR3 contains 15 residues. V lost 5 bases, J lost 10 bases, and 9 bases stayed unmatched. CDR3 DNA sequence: TGTGCCAGCAGTCCCCAAGGGACAGGGAGATCACCCCTCCACTTT. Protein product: CASSPQGTGRSPLHF.

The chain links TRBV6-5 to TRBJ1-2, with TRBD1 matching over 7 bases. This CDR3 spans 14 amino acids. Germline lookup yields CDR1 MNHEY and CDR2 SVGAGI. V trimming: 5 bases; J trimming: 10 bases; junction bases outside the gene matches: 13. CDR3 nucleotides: TGTGCCAGCAGTAACCCAGGGACAGTGCCGGACTACACCTTC. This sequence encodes CASSNPGTVPDYTF.

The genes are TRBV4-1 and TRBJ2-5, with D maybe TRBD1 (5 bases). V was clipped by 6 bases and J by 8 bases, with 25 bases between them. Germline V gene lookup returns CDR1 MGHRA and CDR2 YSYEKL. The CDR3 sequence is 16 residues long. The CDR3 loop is CASSQGLFGNAGTQYF. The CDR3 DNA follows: TGCGCCAGCAGTCAGGGTCTTTTTGGCAACGCCGGAACCCAGTACTTC.

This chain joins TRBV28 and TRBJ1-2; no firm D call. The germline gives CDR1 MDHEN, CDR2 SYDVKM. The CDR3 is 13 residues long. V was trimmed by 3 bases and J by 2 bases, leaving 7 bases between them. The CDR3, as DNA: TGTGCCAGCAGTTTCCCCCGGAACTATGGCTACACCTTC. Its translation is CASSFPRNYGYTF.

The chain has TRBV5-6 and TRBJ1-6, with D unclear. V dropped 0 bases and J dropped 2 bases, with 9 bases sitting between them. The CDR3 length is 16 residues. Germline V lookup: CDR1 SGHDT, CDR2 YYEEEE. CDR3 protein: CASSLGGEPYNSPLHF. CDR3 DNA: TGTGCCAGCAGCTTGGGGGGAGAGCCCTATAATTCACCCCTCCACTTT.